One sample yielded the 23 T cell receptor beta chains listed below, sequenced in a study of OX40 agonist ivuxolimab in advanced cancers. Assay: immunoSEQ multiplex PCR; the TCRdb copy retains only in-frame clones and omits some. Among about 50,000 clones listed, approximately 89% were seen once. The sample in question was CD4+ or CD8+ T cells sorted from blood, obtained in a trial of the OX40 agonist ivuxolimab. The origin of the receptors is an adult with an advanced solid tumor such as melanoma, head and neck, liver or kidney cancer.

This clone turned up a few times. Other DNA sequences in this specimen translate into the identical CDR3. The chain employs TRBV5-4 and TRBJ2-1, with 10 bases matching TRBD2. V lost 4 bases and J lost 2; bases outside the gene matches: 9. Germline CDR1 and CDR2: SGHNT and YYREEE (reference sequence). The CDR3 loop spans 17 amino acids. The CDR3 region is CASSPLLLAGAYNEQFF. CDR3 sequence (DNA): TGTGCCAGCAGCCCGCTTCTCCTAGCGGGAGCCTACAATGAGCAGTTCTTC.

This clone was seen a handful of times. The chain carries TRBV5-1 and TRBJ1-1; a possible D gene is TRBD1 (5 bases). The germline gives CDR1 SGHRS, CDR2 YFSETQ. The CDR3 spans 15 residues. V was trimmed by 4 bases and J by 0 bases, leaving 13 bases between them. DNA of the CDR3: TGCGCCAGCAGCACCGGTGACAGTTTGAACACTGAAGCTTTCTTT. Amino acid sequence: CASSTGDSLNTEAFF.

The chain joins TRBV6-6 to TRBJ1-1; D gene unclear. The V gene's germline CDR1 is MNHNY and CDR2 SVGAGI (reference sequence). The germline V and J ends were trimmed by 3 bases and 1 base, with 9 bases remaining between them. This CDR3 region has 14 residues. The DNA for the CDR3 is TGTGCCAGCAGTTATTGGAAAGGGAACACTGAAGCTTTCTTT. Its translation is CASSYWKGNTEAFF.

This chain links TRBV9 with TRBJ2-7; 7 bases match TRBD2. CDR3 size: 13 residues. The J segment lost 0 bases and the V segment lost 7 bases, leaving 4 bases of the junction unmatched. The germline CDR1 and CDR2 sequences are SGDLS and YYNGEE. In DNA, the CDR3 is TGTGCCAGCGGGCGCGGGGGCTCCTACGAGCAGTACTTC. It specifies CASGRGGSYEQYF.

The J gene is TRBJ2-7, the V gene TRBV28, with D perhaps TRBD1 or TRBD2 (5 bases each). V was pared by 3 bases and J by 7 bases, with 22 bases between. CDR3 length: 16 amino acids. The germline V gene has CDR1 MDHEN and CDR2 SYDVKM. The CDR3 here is CASSFIAGTYPGEQYV. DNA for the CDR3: TGTGCCAGCAGTTTTATAGCAGGGACGTATCCGGGGGAGCAGTACGTC.

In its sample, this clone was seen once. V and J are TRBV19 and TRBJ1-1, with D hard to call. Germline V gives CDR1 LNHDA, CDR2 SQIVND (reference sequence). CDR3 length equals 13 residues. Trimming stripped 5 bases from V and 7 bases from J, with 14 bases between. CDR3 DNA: TGTGCCAGTAGTTTGGCCGGGTGGGATGAAGCTTTCTTT. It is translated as CASSLAGWDEAFF. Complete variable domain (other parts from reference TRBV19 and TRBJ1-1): DGGITQSPKYLFRKEGQNVTLSCEQNLNHDAMYWYRQDPGQGLRLIYYSQIVNDFQKGDIAEGYSVSREKKESFPLTVTSAQKNPTAFYLCASSLAGWDEAFFGQGTRLTVV.

The CDR3 reads CASSTRQAAAYEQYV. The CDR3 bases are TGTGCCAGCAGCACCCGACAGGCAGCCGCCTACGAGCAGTACGTC. The chain carries TRBV7-2 and TRBJ2-7; D is possibly TRBD1 (6 bases). Germline lookup yields CDR1 SGHTA and CDR2 FQGNSA. This CDR3 is built from 15 residues. Trimming took off 5 bases at V and 2 bases at J, with 16 bases between the two ends.

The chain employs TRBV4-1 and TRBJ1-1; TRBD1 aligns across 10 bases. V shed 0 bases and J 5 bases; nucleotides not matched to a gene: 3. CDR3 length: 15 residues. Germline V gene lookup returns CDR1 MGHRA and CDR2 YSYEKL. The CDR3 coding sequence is TGCGCCAGCAGCCAAGACGGACAGGGGGGTACTGAAGCTTTCTTT. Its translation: CASSQDGQGGTEAFF.

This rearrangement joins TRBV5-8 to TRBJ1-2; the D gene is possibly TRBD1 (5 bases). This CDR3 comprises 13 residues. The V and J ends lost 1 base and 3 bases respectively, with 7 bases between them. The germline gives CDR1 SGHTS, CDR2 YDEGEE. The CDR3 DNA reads TGTGCCAGCAGCTTGTTGGGGGACTATGGCTACACCTTC. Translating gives CASSLLGDYGYTF.

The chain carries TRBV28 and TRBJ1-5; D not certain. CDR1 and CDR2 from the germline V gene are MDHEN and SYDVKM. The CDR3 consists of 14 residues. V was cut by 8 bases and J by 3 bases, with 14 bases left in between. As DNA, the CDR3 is TGTGCCAGCGAGGGAAATCGCGTCAATCAGCCCCAGCATTTT. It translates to CASEGNRVNQPQHF.

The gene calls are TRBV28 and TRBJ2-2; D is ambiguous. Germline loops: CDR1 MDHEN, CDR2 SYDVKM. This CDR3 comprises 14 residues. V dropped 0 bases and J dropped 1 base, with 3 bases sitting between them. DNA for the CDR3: TGTGCCAGCAGTTTATGGCTGAACACCGGGGAGCTGTTTTTT. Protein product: CASSLWLNTGELFF.

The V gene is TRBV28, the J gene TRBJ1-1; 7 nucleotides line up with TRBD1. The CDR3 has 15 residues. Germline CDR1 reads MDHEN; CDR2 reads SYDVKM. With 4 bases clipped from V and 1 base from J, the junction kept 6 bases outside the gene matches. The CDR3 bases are TGTGCCAGCAGTTCACCGGGACAGACGAACACTGAAGCTTTCTTT. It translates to CASSSPGQTNTEAFF.

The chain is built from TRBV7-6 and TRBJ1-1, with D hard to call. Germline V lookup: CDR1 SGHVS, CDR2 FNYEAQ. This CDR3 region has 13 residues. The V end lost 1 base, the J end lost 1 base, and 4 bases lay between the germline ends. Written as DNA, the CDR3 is TGTGCCAGCAGCTTAGAGGGGAACACTGAAGCTTTCTTT. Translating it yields CASSLEGNTEAFF.

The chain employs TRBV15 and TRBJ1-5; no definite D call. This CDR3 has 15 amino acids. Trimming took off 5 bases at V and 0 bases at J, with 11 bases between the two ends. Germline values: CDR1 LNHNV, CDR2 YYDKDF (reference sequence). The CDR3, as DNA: TGTGCCACCAGCCCCAGAGCGGGTAGCAATCAGCCCCAGCATTTT. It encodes CATSPRAGSNQPQHF.

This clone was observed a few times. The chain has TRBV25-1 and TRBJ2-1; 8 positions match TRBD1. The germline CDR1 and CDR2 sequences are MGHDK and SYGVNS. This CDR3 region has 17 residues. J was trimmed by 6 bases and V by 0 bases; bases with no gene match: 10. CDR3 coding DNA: TGTGCCAGCAGTGAATACCCGGACAGGGTGGATTCCAATGAGCAGTTCTTC. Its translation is CASSEYPDRVDSNEQFF. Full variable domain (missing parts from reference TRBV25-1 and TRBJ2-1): EADIYQTPRYLVIGTGKKITLECSQTMGHDKMYWYQQDPGMELHLIHYSYGVNSTEKGDLSSESTVSRIRTEHFPLTLESARPSHTSQYLCASSEYPDRVDSNEQFFGPGTRLTVL.

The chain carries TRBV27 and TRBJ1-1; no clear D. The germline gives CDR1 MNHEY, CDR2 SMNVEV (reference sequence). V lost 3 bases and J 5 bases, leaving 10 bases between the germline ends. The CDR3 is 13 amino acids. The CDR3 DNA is TGTGCCAGCAGTTTCGGACTGTTTACTGAAGCTTTCTTT. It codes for CASSFGLFTEAFF.

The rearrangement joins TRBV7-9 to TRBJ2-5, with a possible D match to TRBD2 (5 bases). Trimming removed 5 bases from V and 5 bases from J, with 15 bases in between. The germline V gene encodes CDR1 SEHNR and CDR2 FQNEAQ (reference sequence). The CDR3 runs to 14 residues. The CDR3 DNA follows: TGTGCCAGCAGCCATGGCGTCGGGGTGGAGACCCAGTACTTC. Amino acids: CASSHGVGVETQYF.

The CDR3 spells CASSQSGGTDTQYF. The CDR3 region has the DNA TGTGCCAGCAGCCAAAGCGGGGGGACAGATACGCAGTATTTT. This chain links TRBV4-2 with TRBJ2-3; 9 bases map to TRBD2. This CDR3 contains 14 residues. Germline V gene sequence: CDR1 LGHNA, CDR2 YNFKEQ. Germline trimming cut 2 bases from V and 3 bases from J; bases unmatched to any gene: 0.

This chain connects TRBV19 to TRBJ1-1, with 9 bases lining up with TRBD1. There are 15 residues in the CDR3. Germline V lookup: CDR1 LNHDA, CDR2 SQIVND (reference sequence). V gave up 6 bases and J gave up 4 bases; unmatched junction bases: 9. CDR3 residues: CASSAPGQGSTEAFF. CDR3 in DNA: TGTGCCAGTAGCGCTCCGGGACAGGGTAGCACTGAAGCTTTCTTT.

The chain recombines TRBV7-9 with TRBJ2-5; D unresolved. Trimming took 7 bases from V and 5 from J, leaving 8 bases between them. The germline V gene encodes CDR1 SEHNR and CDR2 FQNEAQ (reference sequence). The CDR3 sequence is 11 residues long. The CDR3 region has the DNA TGTGCCAGCACCCCGATGGAGACCCAGTACTTC. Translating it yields CASTPMETQYF.

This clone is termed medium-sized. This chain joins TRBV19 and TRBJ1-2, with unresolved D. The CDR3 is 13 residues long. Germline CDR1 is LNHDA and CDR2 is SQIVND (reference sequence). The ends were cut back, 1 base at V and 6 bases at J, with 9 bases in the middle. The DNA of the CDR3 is TGTGCCAGTAGTATAGGGACCGCCGATGGCTACACCTTC. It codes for CASSIGTADGYTF.

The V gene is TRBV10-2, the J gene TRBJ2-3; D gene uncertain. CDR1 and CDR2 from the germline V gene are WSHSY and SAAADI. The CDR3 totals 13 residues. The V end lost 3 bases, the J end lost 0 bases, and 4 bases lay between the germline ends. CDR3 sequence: CASSEDSTDTQYF. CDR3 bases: TGCGCCAGCAGTGAAGACAGCACAGATACGCAGTATTTT.

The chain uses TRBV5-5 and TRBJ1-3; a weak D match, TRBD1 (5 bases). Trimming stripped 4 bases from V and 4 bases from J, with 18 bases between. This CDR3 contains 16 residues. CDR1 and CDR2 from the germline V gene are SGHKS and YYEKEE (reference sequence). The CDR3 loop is CASSLPGQKEGNTIYF. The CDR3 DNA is TGTGCCAGCAGCCTACCGGGGCAAAAGGAAGGAAACACCATATATTTT.